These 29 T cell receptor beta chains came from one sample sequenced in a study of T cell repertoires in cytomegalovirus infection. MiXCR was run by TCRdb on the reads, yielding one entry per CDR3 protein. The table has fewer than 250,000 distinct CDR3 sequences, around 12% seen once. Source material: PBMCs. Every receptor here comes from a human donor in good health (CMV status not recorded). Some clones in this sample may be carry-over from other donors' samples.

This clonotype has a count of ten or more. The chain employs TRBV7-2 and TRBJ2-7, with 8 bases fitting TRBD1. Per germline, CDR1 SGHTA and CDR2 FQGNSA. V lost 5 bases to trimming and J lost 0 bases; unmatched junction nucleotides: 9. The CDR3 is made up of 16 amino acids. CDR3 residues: CASSRPRDRSSYEQYF. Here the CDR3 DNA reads TGTGCCAGCAGCCGCCCCCGGGACAGGAGCTCCTACGAGCAGTACTTC.

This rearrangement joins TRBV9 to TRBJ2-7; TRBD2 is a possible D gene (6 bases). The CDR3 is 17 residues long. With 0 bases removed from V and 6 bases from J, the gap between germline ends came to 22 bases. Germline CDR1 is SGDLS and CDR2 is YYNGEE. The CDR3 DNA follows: TGTGCCAGCAGCGTAGATCCGGCGGGGCAGACTCTTCGCGAGCAGTACTTC. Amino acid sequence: CASSVDPAGQTLREQYF. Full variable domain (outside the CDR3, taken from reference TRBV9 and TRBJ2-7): DSGVTQTPKHLITATGQRVTLRCSPRSGDLSVYWYQQSLDQGLQFLIQYYNGEERAKGNILERFSAQQFPDLHSELNLSSLELGDSALYFCASSVDPAGQTLREQYFGPGTRLTVT.

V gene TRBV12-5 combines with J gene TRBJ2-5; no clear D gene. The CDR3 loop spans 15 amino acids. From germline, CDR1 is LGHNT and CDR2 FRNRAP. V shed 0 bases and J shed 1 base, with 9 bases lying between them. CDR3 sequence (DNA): TGTGCTAGTGGTTTGGTGAGGACCTCCCAAGAGACCCAGTACTTC. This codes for CASGLVRTSQETQYF.

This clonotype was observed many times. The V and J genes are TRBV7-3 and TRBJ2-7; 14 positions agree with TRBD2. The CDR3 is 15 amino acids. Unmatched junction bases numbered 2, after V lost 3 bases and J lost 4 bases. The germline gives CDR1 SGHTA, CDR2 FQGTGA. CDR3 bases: TGTGCCAGCAGCTTGGGACTAGCGGGAGTATACGAGCAGTACTTC. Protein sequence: CASSLGLAGVYEQYF.

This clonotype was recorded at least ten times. For the CDR3, the DNA is TGCAGCGTTGAAGGCGGACGGAACTATGGCTACACCTTC. It codes for CSVEGGRNYGYTF. The chain recombines TRBV29-1 with TRBJ1-2, with D hard to call. The V end was cut by 1 base, the J end by 2 bases, with 8 bases between. This CDR3 is built from 13 residues. The V gene's germline CDR1 is SQVTM and CDR2 ANQGSEA.

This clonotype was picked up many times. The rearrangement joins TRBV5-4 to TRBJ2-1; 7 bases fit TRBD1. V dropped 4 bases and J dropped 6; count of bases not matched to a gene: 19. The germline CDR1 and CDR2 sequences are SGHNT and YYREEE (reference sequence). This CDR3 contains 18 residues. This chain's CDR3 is CASSPPTGPGQTSNEQFF. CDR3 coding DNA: TGTGCCAGCAGCCCCCCAACCGGACCGGGACAGACCTCCAATGAGCAGTTCTTC.

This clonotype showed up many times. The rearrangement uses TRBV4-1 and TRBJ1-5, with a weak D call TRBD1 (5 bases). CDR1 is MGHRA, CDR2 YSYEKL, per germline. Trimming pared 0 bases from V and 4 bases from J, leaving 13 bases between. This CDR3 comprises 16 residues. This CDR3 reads CASSQEGRPGNQPQHF. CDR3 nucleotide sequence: TGCGCCAGCAGCCAAGAGGGGCGTCCGGGGAATCAGCCCCAGCATTTT.

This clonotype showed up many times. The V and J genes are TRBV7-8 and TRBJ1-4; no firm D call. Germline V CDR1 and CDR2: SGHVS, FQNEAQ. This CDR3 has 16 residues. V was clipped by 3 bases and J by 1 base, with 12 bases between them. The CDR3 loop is CASSFLTARTNEKLFF. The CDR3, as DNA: TGTGCCAGCAGCTTCCTAACAGCAAGAACTAATGAAAAACTGTTTTTT.

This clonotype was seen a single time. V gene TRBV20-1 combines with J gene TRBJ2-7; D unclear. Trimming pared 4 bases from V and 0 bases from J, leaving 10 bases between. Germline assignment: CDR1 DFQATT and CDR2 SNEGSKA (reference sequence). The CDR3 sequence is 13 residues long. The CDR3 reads CSAKAVSSYEQYF. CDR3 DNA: TGCAGTGCTAAGGCTGTGAGCTCCTACGAGCAGTACTTC.

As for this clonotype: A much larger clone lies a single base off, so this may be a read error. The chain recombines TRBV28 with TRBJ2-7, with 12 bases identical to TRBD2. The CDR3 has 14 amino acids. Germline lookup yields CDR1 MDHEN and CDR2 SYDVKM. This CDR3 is CASGLLAGGREQYF. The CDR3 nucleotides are TGTGCCAGCGGTTTACTAGCGGGGGGTCGGGAGCAGTACTTC. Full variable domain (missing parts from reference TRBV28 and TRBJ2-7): DVKVTQSSRYLVKRTGEKVFLECVQDMDHENMFWYRQDPGLGLRLIYFSYDVKMKEKGDIPEGYSVSREKKERFSLILESASTNQTSMYLCASGLLAGGREQYFGPGTRLTVT.

The CDR3 region has the DNA TGCGCCAGCAGCGTCCAACCCCTAATTCTGCTGAATCCTAGCACAGATACGCAGTATTTT. It yields the protein CASSVQPLILLNPSTDTQYF. This chain connects TRBV5-1 to TRBJ2-3; D is undetermined. V was shortened by 4 bases and J by 0 bases, with 27 bases between the two germline ends. There are 20 residues in the CDR3. Germline CDR1 SGHRS, CDR2 YFSETQ. The entire variable domain, with the rest obtained from reference TRBV5-1 and TRBJ2-3, is as follows: KAGVTQTPRYLIKTRGQQVTLSCSPISGHRSVSWYQQTPGQGLQFLFEYFSETQRNKGNFPGRFSGRQFSNSRSEMNVSTLELGDSALYLCASSVQPLILLNPSTDTQYFGPGTRLTVL.

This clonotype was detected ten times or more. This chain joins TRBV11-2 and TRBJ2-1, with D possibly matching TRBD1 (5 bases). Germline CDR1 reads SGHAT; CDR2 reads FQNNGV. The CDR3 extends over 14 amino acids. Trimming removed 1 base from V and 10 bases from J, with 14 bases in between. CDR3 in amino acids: CASSLVDIPSEQFF. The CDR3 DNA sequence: TGTGCCAGCAGCTTAGTGGACATCCCCTCAGAGCAGTTCTTC.

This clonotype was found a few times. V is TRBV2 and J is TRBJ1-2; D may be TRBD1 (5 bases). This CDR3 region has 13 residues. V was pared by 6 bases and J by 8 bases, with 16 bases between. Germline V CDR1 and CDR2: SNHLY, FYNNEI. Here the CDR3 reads CASRPDSGGGYTF. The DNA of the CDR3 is TGTGCCAGCAGACCAGACAGTGGGGGAGGCTACACCTTC.

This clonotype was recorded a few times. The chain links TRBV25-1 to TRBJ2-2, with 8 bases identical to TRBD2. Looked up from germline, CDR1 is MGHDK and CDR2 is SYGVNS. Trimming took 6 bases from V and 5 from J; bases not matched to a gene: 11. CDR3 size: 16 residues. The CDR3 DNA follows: TGTGCCAGCAGCGGCGGCGCGGGAGGCGGAACCGGGGAGCTGTTTTTT. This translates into CASSGGAGGGTGELFF.

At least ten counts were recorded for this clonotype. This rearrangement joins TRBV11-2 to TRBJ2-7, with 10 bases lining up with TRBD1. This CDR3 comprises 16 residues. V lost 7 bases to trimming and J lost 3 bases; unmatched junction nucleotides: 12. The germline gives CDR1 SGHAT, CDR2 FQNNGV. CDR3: CASTERRGDRGYEQYF. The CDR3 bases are TGTGCCAGCACCGAACGCAGGGGGGACAGGGGCTACGAGCAGTACTTC. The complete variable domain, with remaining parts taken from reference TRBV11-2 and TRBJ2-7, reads EAGVAQSPRYKIIEKRQSVAFWCNPISGHATLYWYQQILGQGPKLLIQFQNNGVVDDSQLPKDRFSAERLKGVDSTLKIQPAKLEDSAVYLCASTERRGDRGYEQYFGPGTRLTVT.

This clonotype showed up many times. The CDR3 is CASSQGLETQYF. The DNA of the CDR3 is TGTGCCAGCAGCCAGGGGTTAGAGACCCAGTACTTC. V gene TRBV6-4 combines with J gene TRBJ2-5, with a weak D call TRBD1 (6 bases). Trimming removed 6 bases at V and 4 bases at J, with 9 bases between. CDR1 and CDR2 (germline): MRHNA, SNTAGT. The CDR3 length is 12 residues.

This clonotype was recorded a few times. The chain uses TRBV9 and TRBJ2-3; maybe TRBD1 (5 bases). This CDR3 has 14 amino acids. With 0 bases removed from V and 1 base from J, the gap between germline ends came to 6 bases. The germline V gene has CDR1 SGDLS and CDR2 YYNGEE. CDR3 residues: CASSVGQRTDTQYF. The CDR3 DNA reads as TGTGCCAGCAGCGTAGGACAGCGCACAGATACGCAGTATTTT. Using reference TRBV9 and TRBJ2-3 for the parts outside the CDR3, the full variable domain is DSGVTQTPKHLITATGQRVTLRCSPRSGDLSVYWYQQSLDQGLQFLIQYYNGEERAKGNILERFSAQQFPDLHSELNLSSLELGDSALYFCASSVGQRTDTQYFGPGTRLTVL.

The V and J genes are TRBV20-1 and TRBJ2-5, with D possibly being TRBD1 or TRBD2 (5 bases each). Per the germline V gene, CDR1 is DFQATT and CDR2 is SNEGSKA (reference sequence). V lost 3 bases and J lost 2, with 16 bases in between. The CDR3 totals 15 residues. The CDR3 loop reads CSARSWDVQQETQYF. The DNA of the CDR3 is TGCAGTGCTAGGTCTTGGGACGTTCAACAAGAGACCCAGTACTTC.

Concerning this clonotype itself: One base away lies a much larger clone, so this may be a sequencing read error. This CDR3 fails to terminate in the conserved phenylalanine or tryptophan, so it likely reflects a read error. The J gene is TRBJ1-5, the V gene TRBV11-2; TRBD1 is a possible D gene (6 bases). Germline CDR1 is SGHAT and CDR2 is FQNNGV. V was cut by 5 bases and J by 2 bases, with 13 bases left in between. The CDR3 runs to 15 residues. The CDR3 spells CASSQSGAGNQPQHC. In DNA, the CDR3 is TGTGCCAGCAGCCAGTCGGGGGCTGGCAATCAGCCCCAGCATTGT.

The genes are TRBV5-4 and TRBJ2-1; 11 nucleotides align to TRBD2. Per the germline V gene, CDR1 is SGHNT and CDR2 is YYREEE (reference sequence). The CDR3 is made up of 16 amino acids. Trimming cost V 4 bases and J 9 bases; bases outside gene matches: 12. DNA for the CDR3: TGTGCCAGCAGCCTCGGGACTAGCGGTCCCGGGGCTGAGCAGTTCTTC. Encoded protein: CASSLGTSGPGAEQFF.

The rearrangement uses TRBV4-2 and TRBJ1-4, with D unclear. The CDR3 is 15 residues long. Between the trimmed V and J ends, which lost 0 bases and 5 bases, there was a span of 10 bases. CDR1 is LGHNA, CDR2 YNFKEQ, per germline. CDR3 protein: CASSQERGNNEKLFF. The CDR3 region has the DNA TGTGCCAGCAGCCAAGAACGCGGCAACAATGAAAAACTGTTTTTT.

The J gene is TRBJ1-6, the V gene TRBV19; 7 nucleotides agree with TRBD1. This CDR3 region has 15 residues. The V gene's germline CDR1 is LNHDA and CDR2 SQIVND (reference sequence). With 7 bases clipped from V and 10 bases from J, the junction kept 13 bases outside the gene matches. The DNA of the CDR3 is TGTGCCAGTATCGACACCCCAGGGGGGAAGTCACCCCTCCACTTT. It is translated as CASIDTPGGKSPLHF.

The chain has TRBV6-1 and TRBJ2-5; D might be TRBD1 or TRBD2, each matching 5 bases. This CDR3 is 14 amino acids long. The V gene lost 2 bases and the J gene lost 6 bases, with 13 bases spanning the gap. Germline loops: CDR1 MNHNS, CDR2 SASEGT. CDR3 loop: CASSERDGPQTQYF. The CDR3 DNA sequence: TGTGCCAGCAGTGAACGGGACGGGCCACAGACCCAGTACTTC.

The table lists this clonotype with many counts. The CDR3 protein is CASRGTGNQPQHF. CDR3 nucleotides: TGTGCCAGCAGAGGGACAGGGAATCAGCCCCAGCATTTT. The V and J genes are TRBV6-2 or TRBV6-3 and TRBJ1-5, with 9 bases fitting TRBD1. Germline lookup yields CDR1 MNHEY and CDR2 SVGEGT. Trimming cost V 6 bases and J 4 bases; bases outside gene matches: 1. The CDR3 has 13 residues.

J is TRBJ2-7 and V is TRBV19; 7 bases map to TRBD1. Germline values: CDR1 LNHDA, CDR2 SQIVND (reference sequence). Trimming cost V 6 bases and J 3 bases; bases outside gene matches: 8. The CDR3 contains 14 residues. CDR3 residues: CASSPTGVVYEQYF. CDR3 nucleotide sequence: TGTGCCAGTAGCCCCACAGGGGTGGTCTACGAGCAGTACTTC.

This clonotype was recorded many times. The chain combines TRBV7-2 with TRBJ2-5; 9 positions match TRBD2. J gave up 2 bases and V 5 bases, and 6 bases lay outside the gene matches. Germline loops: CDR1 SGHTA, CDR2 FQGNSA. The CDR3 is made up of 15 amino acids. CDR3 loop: CASSGPAGGQETQYF. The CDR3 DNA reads TGTGCCAGCAGCGGACCAGCGGGGGGTCAAGAGACCCAGTACTTC. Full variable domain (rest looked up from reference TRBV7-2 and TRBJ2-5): GAGVSQSPSNKVTEKGKDVELRCDPISGHTALYWYRQSLGQGLEFLIYFQGNSAPDKSGLPSDRFSAERTGGSVSTLTIQRTQQEDSAVYLCASSGPAGGQETQYFGPGTRLLVL.

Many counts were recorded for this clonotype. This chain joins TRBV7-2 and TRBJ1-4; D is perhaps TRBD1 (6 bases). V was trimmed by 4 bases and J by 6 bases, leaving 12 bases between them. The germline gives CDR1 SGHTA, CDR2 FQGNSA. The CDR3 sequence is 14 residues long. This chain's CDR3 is CASSSSTGYEKLFF. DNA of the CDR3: TGTGCCAGCAGCTCTAGCACAGGGTATGAAAAACTGTTTTTT. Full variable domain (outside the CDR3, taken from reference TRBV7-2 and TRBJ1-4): GAGVSQSPSNKVTEKGKDVELRCDPISGHTALYWYRQSLGQGLEFLIYFQGNSAPDKSGLPSDRFSAERTGGSVSTLTIQRTQQEDSAVYLCASSSSTGYEKLFFGSGTQLSVL.

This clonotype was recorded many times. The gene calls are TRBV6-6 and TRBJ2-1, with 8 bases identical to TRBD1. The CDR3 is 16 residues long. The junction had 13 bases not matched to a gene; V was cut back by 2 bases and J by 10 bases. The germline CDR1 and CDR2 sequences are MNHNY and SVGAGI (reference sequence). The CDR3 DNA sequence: TGTGCCAGCAGTTACCGCGGACAGGGTACCGGGAAGGAGCAGTTCTTC. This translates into CASSYRGQGTGKEQFF.

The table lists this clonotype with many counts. The CDR3 here is CSVVRPNTEAFF. The CDR3 DNA reads TGCAGCGTTGTCCGGCCGAACACTGAAGCTTTCTTT. The chain employs TRBV29-1 and TRBJ1-1, with D unresolved. Germline V gene sequence: CDR1 SQVTM, CDR2 ANQGSEA. The CDR3 has 12 amino acids. V was pared by 4 bases and J by 1 base, with 7 bases between.